This passage covers 32 T cell receptor beta chains from one sample sequenced in a study of T cells in Graves' hyperthyroidism and ophthalmopathy. RNA transcripts yielded amplified TCR beta CDR3 regions. The study used the HTBI primer set for a first-round RT-PCR of the TCR CDR3. TCRdb reprocessed the multiplex PCR reads with MiXCR, giving one entry per CDR3 protein. The data hold roughly 500,000 distinct CDR3 sequences, with about 46% observed a single time. The source material was peripheral blood or thyroid tissue (not recorded which). These receptors all stem from an adult woman with Graves' disease, either hyperthyroidism or ophthalmopathy (not recorded which).

The rearrangement joins TRBV10-3 to TRBJ1-5; TRBD1 matches at 8 bases. Trimming at V came to 5 bases and at J to 3 bases, leaving 3 bases not matched to a gene. Germline CDR1 ENHRY, CDR2 SYGVKD. This CDR3 region has 14 residues. CDR3 in amino acids: CAISPGQANQPQHF. In DNA, the CDR3 is TGTGCCATCAGTCCGGGACAGGCCAATCAGCCCCAGCATTTT.

The CDR3 protein is CASSLATGPLEKLFF. CDR3 coding DNA: TGTGCCAGCAGCTTAGCGACAGGCCCTCTGGAAAAACTGTTTTTT. The chain carries TRBV14 and TRBJ1-4; D might be TRBD1 (6 bases). CDR3 length equals 15 residues. V was clipped by 5 bases and J by 8 bases, with 18 bases between them. Germline V gene data show CDR1 as SGHDN and CDR2 as FVKESK.

The chain links TRBV19 to TRBJ1-1, with D uncertain. V lost 6 bases and J lost 1, with 12 bases in between. The CDR3 consists of 14 residues. The germline gives CDR1 LNHDA, CDR2 SQIVND (reference sequence). CDR3 DNA: TGTGCCAGTAGAGGAGCAGGCCCGAACACTGAAGCTTTCTTT. Translated, it gives CASRGAGPNTEAFF.

This clonotype has only a few counts. The chain links TRBV5-1 to TRBJ1-2; TRBD1 might be the D (5 bases). Germline V gene data show CDR1 as SGHRS and CDR2 as YFSETQ. This CDR3 is 14 amino acids long. Deletions cut 0 bases from V and 8 bases from J, with 14 bases between. CDR3 region: CASSLGQSAWGYTF. CDR3 nucleotide sequence: TGCGCCAGCAGCTTGGGACAGTCCGCCTGGGGCTACACCTTC.

This clonotype was found a few times. This rearrangement joins TRBV20-1 to TRBJ2-3; 9 bases line up with TRBD2. CDR3 length equals 15 residues. Trimming at V came to 3 bases and at J to 3 bases, leaving 7 bases not matched to a gene. Per the germline V gene, CDR1 is DFQATT and CDR2 is SNEGSKA (reference sequence). In nucleotides, the CDR3 is TGCAGTGCTAGTTCCGGACTAGCGAGAACAGATACGCAGTATTTT. Translation: CSASSGLARTDTQYF.

This chain connects TRBV20-1 to TRBJ1-5; D unclear. Trimming cost V 1 base and J 2 bases, with 6 bases left between them. This CDR3 region has 13 residues. Germline CDR1 is DFQATT and CDR2 is SNEGSKA (reference sequence). CDR3 nucleotides: TGCAGTGCTAGAGGTTTGGGCAATCAGCCCCAGCATTTT. This sequence encodes CSARGLGNQPQHF.

The chain employs TRBV12-3 or TRBV12-4 and TRBJ2-5; D possibly corresponds to TRBD2 (7 bases). V was shortened by 3 bases and J by 1 base, with 27 bases between the two germline ends. The CDR3 runs 20 residues. CDR3 nucleotide sequence: TGTGCCAGCAGTTTGGGGGGCCAGGGGACCCTAGCGGAGTCCCAAGAGACCCAGTACTTC. This codes for CASSLGGQGTLAESQETQYF.

V and J are TRBV20-1 and TRBJ1-1; maybe TRBD1 (6 bases). Germline CDR1 reads DFQATT; CDR2 reads SNEGSKA (reference sequence). The CDR3 is 14 residues long. The germline V and J ends were trimmed by 3 bases and 6 bases, with 17 bases remaining between them. In DNA, the CDR3 is TGCAGTGCTAGCCGGAGGGGGGGGGGTGCTGAAGCTTTCTTT. The encoded protein is CSASRRGGGAEAFF.

The sample holds a few counts of this clonotype. V gene TRBV7-9 combines with J gene TRBJ2-7, with D uncertain. Trimming removed 5 bases from V and 2 bases from J, with 16 bases in between. Germline-derived CDR1 and CDR2 are SEHNR and FQNEAQ (reference sequence). The length of the CDR3 is 15 residues. The chain's CDR3 is CASSQSMDGAYEQYF. CDR3 DNA: TGTGCCAGCAGCCAAAGCATGGACGGAGCCTACGAGCAGTACTTC.

This rearrangement joins TRBV5-1 to TRBJ2-4; 11 bases align to TRBD2. This CDR3 has 15 amino acids. The V gene end was trimmed by 0 bases and the J gene end by 7 bases; junction bases not matched to a gene: 3. Germline assignment: CDR1 SGHRS and CDR2 YFSETQ. As DNA, the CDR3 is TGCGCCAGCAGCTTGGCTAGCGGGGGGTGGAACATTCAGTACTTC. Its protein product is CASSLASGGWNIQYF.

This clonotype was detected a few times. CDR3 amino acids: CASSYPQGQGIMNTEAFF. The DNA for the CDR3 is TGTGCCAGCAGTTACCCCCAAGGACAGGGCATAATGAACACTGAAGCTTTCTTT. V gene TRBV7-8 combines with J gene TRBJ1-1; 8 bases align to TRBD1. Unmatched junction bases numbered 15, after V lost 6 bases and J lost 0 bases. The CDR3 is 18 amino acids. CDR1 is SGHVS, CDR2 FQNEAQ, per germline.

This clonotype was counted ten times or more. The rearrangement links TRBV2 to TRBJ2-5, with D tentatively TRBD2 (5 bases). CDR3 length: 13 amino acids. The V end was cut by 7 bases, the J end by 2 bases, with 11 bases between. Germline CDR1 is SNHLY and CDR2 is FYNNEI. The CDR3 protein is CASTRTPQETQYF. As DNA, the CDR3 is TGTGCCAGCACGAGGACTCCTCAAGAGACCCAGTACTTC.

Concerning this clonotype: Compared with germline, one end of the junction differs, possibly owing to a read error. The rearrangement joins TRBV2 to TRBJ2-6; D is ambiguous. The CDR3 loop spans 12 amino acids. Germline-derived CDR1 and CDR2 are SNHLY and FYNNEI. CDR3 residues: CASKSQTGTEAF. The CDR3 DNA reads TGTGCCAGCAAGAGCCAAACGGGCACTGAAGCTTTC.

This chain links TRBV2 with TRBJ1-5; TRBD1 matches 8 bases. V lost 3 bases and J lost 3; bases outside the gene matches: 7. Germline lookup yields CDR1 SNHLY and CDR2 FYNNEI. This CDR3 comprises 16 residues. This chain's CDR3 is CASSDRDRSTNQPQHF. CDR3 coding DNA: TGTGCCAGCAGTGATCGGGACAGGTCCACCAATCAGCCCCAGCATTTT. Full variable domain (outside the CDR3, taken from reference TRBV2 and TRBJ1-5): EPEVTQTPSHQVTQMGQEVILRCVPISNHLYFYWYRQILGQKVEFLVSFYNNEISEKSEIFDDQFSVERPDGSNFTLKIRSTKLEDSAMYFCASSDRDRSTNQPQHFGDGTRLSIL.

The chain has TRBV7-2 and TRBJ2-7; the D is unclear. Germline values: CDR1 SGHTA, CDR2 FQGNSA. The CDR3 spans 17 residues. Trimming left V 1 base short and J 2 bases short, with 18 bases between. CDR3 DNA sequence: TGTGCCAGCAGCTTAGAAAGGGCTCCGGGTACCCCCTACGAGCAGTACTTC. It is translated as CASSLERAPGTPYEQYF.

V and J are TRBV7-9 and TRBJ2-7, with a tentative D call TRBD2 (6 bases). CDR1 is SEHNR, CDR2 FQNEAQ, per germline (reference sequence). The V and J ends lost 5 bases and 3 bases respectively, with 17 bases between them. CDR3 length equals 15 residues. The CDR3 DNA reads TGTGCCAGCAGCATAGGGCAGGATAGCGGCTACGAGCAGTACTTC. Encoded protein: CASSIGQDSGYEQYF.

This clonotype showed up many times. The chain links TRBV19 to TRBJ2-7, with TRBD1 identical over 12 bases. CDR1 is LNHDA and CDR2 is SQIVND in the germline V gene (reference sequence). This CDR3 is 14 amino acids long. With V trimmed by 4 bases and J by 5 bases, 3 bases remained unmatched. CDR3 loop: CASSRDRGRDEQYF. CDR3 sequence (DNA): TGTGCCAGTAGTAGGGACAGGGGGCGCGACGAGCAGTACTTC.

This CDR3 is CASSEESYNEQFF. As DNA, the CDR3 is TGTGCCAGCAGTGAGGAGTCTTACAATGAGCAGTTCTTC. The chain links TRBV2 to TRBJ2-1; unclear D gene. The germline V gene encodes CDR1 SNHLY and CDR2 FYNNEI. The CDR3 spans 13 residues. V was shortened by 3 bases and J by 4 bases, with 7 bases between the two germline ends.

In its sample, this clonotype was seen many times. The V gene is TRBV4-2, the J gene TRBJ2-7; D gene ambiguous. Germline V gives CDR1 LGHNA, CDR2 YNFKEQ. V lost 0 bases and J lost 5, with 5 bases in between. The CDR3 has 12 amino acids. The CDR3 DNA is TGTGCCAGCAGCCAAGATTTACACGAGCAGTACTTC. Amino acids: CASSQDLHEQYF.

This clonotype occurred many times. J is TRBJ1-1 and V is TRBV20-1; 9 bases are a match to TRBD1. CDR3 length equals 12 residues. Germline values: CDR1 DFQATT, CDR2 SNEGSKA (reference sequence). This CDR3 reads CSPTGGGTEAFF. The CDR3 DNA is TGCAGCCCCACAGGGGGCGGTACTGAAGCTTTCTTT.

The genes are TRBV28 and TRBJ2-5; a possible D gene is TRBD1 (6 bases). Trimming left V 3 bases short and J 1 base short, with 12 bases between. The CDR3 spans 15 residues. Germline CDR1 MDHEN, CDR2 SYDVKM. The CDR3 nucleotides are TGTGCCAGCAGTTTCAGGGGCCCCCCCCAAGAGACCCAGTACTTC. Encoded protein: CASSFRGPPQETQYF.

The J gene is TRBJ1-5, the V gene TRBV2, with D unresolved. Germline V lookup: CDR1 SNHLY, CDR2 FYNNEI. This CDR3 contains 13 residues. V dropped 8 bases and J dropped 0 bases, with 8 bases sitting between them. The CDR3 sequence: CASVGDSNQPQHF. CDR3 in DNA: TGTGCCAGCGTTGGGGATAGCAATCAGCCCCAGCATTTT.

The chain uses TRBV7-2 and TRBJ2-7, with D perhaps matching TRBD1 (6 bases). CDR1 is SGHTA, CDR2 FQGNSA, per germline. The V and J ends lost 2 bases and 3 bases respectively, with 23 bases between them. This CDR3 is 18 amino acids long. The CDR3 region is CASSLPTSGTTKNYEQYF. The CDR3, as DNA: TGTGCCAGCAGCTTACCCACATCCGGGACAACTAAAAACTACGAGCAGTACTTC.

This clonotype was seen many times. The V and J genes are TRBV11-1 and TRBJ1-2; D may be TRBD1 (6 bases). Trimming shortened V by 5 bases and J by 3 bases, and 10 bases separated the two germline ends. Germline V gene sequence: CDR1 SGHAT, CDR2 FQDESV (reference sequence). The CDR3 length is 13 residues. The CDR3 region is CASSQGSYYGYTF. The CDR3 nucleotides are TGTGCCAGCAGCCAGGGGAGCTACTATGGCTACACCTTC.

The V gene is TRBV7-9, the J gene TRBJ1-4; D is ambiguous. CDR3 length: 12 residues. Trimming pared 5 bases from V and 10 bases from J, leaving 11 bases between. The germline V gene encodes CDR1 SEHNR and CDR2 FQNEAQ (reference sequence). CDR3 in amino acids: CASSPRWGKLFF. CDR3 in DNA: TGTGCCAGCAGCCCTAGATGGGGAAAACTGTTTTTT.

This clonotype was recorded at least ten times. J is TRBJ1-2 and V is TRBV13, with D unclear. CDR1 PRHDT and CDR2 FYEKMQ come from the germline V gene (reference sequence). V was shortened by 4 bases and J by 5 bases, with 8 bases between the two germline ends. CDR3 length: 12 amino acids. The chain's CDR3 is CASSSGDYGYTF. CDR3 bases: TGTGCCAGCAGCTCGGGCGATTATGGCTACACCTTC.

This clonotype has at least ten counts. This CDR3 reads CASRFQDGNTEAFF. The CDR3 bases are TGTGCCAGCAGATTCCAGGACGGCAACACTGAAGCTTTCTTT. V usage is TRBV7-2 and J usage is TRBJ1-1; D remains unclear. CDR3 size: 14 residues. The V gene lost 6 bases and the J gene lost 2 bases, with 13 bases spanning the gap. Germline V gene data show CDR1 as SGHTA and CDR2 as FQGNSA.

The chain links TRBV7-3 to TRBJ2-7; 7 positions match TRBD1. After removal of 0 bases from V and 4 bases from J, the junction contained 3 bases not matched to a gene. Germline CDR1 SGHTA, CDR2 FQGTGA. CDR3 length: 14 residues. The CDR3 bases are TGTGCCAGCAGCTTAACCGGACAGGCGTACGAGCAGTACTTC. Translation: CASSLTGQAYEQYF.

This clonotype was detected ten times or more. The rearrangement joins TRBV20-1 to TRBJ1-5, with TRBD1 identical over 7 bases. V was pared by 6 bases and J by 0 bases, with 5 bases of the junction left unmatched. CDR3 length: 14 residues. Germline-derived CDR1 and CDR2 are DFQATT and SNEGSKA (reference sequence). CDR3 sequence: CSAPGQTSNQPQHF. CDR3 nucleotide sequence: TGCAGTGCCCCGGGACAGACTAGCAATCAGCCCCAGCATTTT.

This clonotype was detected once. The chain employs TRBV5-1 and TRBJ2-5; possibly TRBD1 for D (5 bases). Germline V gene lookup returns CDR1 SGHRS and CDR2 YFSETQ. V was trimmed by 6 bases and J by 5 bases, leaving 20 bases between them. The CDR3 runs 15 residues. In DNA form, the CDR3 reads TGCGCCAGCAATCGCCTCGGCAGGGTCCTTGAGACCCAGTACTTC. Translated: CASNRLGRVLETQYF.

The CDR3 loop is CASSLVVGTGEFDSNQPQHF. The CDR3 DNA is TGTGCCAGCAGCTTAGTGGTCGGGACAGGGGAGTTCGATAGCAATCAGCCCCAGCATTTT. V usage is TRBV11-2 and J usage is TRBJ1-5; 10 bases line up with TRBD1. Germline trimming cut 1 base from V and 0 bases from J; bases unmatched to any gene: 12. Looked up from germline, CDR1 is SGHAT and CDR2 is FQNNGV. This CDR3 has 20 residues.

This clonotype was seen a handful of times. The CDR3 coding sequence is TGTGCCAGCAGCCAATCCCCGGAACTTACCTACGAGCAGTACTTC. Its translation: CASSQSPELTYEQYF. This sequence joins TRBV3-1 and TRBJ2-7; D is ambiguous. This CDR3 region has 15 residues. V lost 2 bases, J lost 2 bases, and 13 bases lay in between. In germline, CDR1 is LGHDT, CDR2 YNNKEL (reference sequence).